These 3 T cell receptor beta chains were sequenced from one sample in a study of T cells in women clearing cervical HPV infection. Libraries were prepared by immunoSEQ multiplex PCR; TCRdb keeps only in-frame clonotypes and omits some of them. The specimen's table records 40,000 to 55,000 clones. Sequencing was performed on blood buffy coat. The source of these receptors is a woman between 18 and 70 years old with a cervical HPV16 infection that either progressed to CIN3+ or cleared (not recorded which).

On this clone: Sequencing ends 3 residues short of the CDR3 end; the germline J gene provides the rest. The chain carries TRBV29-1 and TRBJ1-1, with D possibly TRBD1 on 5 matching bases. Germline values: CDR1 SQVTM, CDR2 ANQGSEA. V was shortened by 4 bases and J by 3 bases, with 15 bases between the two germline ends. This CDR3 spans 14 amino acids. The covered CDR3 bases are TGCAGCGTTGTGGGACTCCAGGCGGACACTGAA. Its protein is CSVVGLQADTE. The entire CDR3 reads CSVVGLQADTEAFF. Complete variable domain (other parts from reference TRBV29-1 and TRBJ1-1): SAVISQKPSRDICQRGTSLTIQCQVDSQVTMMFWYRQQPGQSLTLIATANQGSEATYESGFVIDKFPISRPNLTFSTLTVSNMSPEDSSIYLCSVVGLQADTEAFFGQGTRLTVV.

Remarks on this clone: The read ends 3 residues before the CDR3 terminus; that terminus is restored from the germline J gene. The genes are TRBV29-1 and TRBJ1-1; no clear D. Germline loops: CDR1 SQVTM, CDR2 ANQGSEA. The CDR3 contains 12 residues. Partial CDR3 DNA: TGCAGCGCCCTACAAGATGTCGGGGAA. Translating it yields CSALQDVGE. The full CDR3 protein is CSALQDVGEAFF.

About this clone itself: With the read ending 3 residues before the CDR3 end, the germline J gene is used to fill in that end. This chain links TRBV7-3 with TRBJ2-7; 12 bases line up with TRBD2. This CDR3 region has 17 residues. Unmatched junction bases numbered 9, after V lost 5 bases and J lost 1 base. The germline V gene encodes CDR1 SGHTA and CDR2 FQGTGA. The CDR3 bases that were read are TGTGCCAGCAGCCCAGAACCCCTAGCGGGGGGGTCCTACGAG. Encoded protein: CASSPEPLAGGSYE. The complete CDR3 protein is CASSPEPLAGGSYEQYF. The full variable domain, with the rest looked up from reference TRBV7-3 and TRBJ2-7, is GAGVSQTPSNKVTEKGKYVELRCDPISGHTALYWYRQSLGQGPEFLIYFQGTGAADDSGLPNDRFFAVRPEGSVSTLKIQRTERGDSAVYLCASSPEPLAGGSYEQYFGPGTRLTVT.